The following is a TCR beta chain sequence with its context. Its antigen is currently not known. Base qualities are not at hand, and no much larger clone is one base apart. The CDR3 covers 15 residues, taking in both the cysteine and the phenylalanine. Only the CDR3 DNA is retained, 45 bases long and in frame from the first base. Germline trimming: 1 base from V, 2 bases from J; junction bases outside gene matches: 5. From a lookup of the germline V gene (reference sequence), CDR1 and CDR2 are LNHNV and YYDKDF. TCRbeta CDR3 regions were amplified from genomic DNA using the immunoSEQ Assay, a bias-controlled multiplex PCR. From the authors' description of their analysis: The number of nucleated cells in each sample was estimated from the amplification of reference gene primers within the assay. To quantify the absolute abundance of each unique TCRbeta CDR3 rearrangement, sequence reads were collapsed and filtered. For each sample, productive Simpson clonality was calculated as the square root of Simpson's diversity index over productive rearrangements. TCRdb holds this immuneACCESS table with in-frame rearrangements only. Some clones are missing; in checked studies, unresolved V genes explain under half, and the rest has no known cause. V, J and clone size were drawn from that table, and D and trimming were deduced from the DNA. The sample contains approximately 140,000 clones, under 85% of them found a single time. The ten largest clones capture approximately 1.4% of the sample.

This record comes from a study of blood T cell repertoires in COVID-19 (dated by TCRdb to between 2020 and 2021). In terms of the full investigation: The collaborator samples originated in the United States, Italy and Spain and spanned the acute and convalescent phases of COVID-19. The prospective study material was composed of cDNA or gDNA derived from T cells, B-cell-depleted T cells, or PBMCs. The dataset comprised deeply sampled blood TCRbeta repertoires from subjects exposed to, actively infected with, or recovered from COVID-19. The repertoires were released in a freely available public database intended as a resource for research on the immune response to SARS-CoV-2. The samples were drawn from the first 160 participants of the ongoing ImmuneRACE study and from more than 1,000 subjects provided by 6 global collaborators. The sample metadata nearly always contained a de-identified subject ID, COVID-19 status, age in years and sex. Where available, HLA class I and class II types were obtained from metadata supplied by the sample provider rather than from assay-based typing.

Each collaborating institution followed its own protocols to collect whole blood in K2EDTA tubes. For TCRbeta analysis, collaborators shipped samples in one of three forms: frozen whole blood, isolated PBMCs, or DNA extracted from either of those sample types. The investigation overall reported the following: The quantity of clinical and demographic metadata differed by source and by participant and was supplied without curation.

Source material: peripheral blood. Here the chain combines TRBV15 and TRBJ2-7; 7 central bases correspond to TRBD2. This TCR was sampled from a human donor in a cohort sampled during active COVID-19. The nucleotide sequence is TGTGCCACCAGCAGAGCCAGCGGGACGACCTACGAGCAGTACTTC. Its translation reads: CATSRASGTTYEQYF.